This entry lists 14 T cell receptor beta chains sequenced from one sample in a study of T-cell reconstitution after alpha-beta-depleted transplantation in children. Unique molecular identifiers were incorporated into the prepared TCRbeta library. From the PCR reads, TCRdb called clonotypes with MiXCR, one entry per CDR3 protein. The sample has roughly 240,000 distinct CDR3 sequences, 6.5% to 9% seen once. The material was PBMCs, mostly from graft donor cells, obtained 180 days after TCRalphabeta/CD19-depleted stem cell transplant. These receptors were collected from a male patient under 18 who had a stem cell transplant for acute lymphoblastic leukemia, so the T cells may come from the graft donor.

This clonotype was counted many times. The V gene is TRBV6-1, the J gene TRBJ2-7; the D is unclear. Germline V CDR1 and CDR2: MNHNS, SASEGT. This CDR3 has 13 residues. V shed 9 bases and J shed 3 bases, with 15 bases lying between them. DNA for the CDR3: TGTGCCAGTACCCCCGATTTGGGCTACGAGCAGTACTTC. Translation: CASTPDLGYEQYF.

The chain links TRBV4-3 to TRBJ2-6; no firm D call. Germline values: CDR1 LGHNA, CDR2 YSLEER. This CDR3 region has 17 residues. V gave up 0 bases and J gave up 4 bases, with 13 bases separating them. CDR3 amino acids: CASSQDTLPRGANVLTF. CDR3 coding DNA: TGCGCCAGCAGCCAAGACACCCTCCCGCGGGGGGCCAACGTCCTGACTTTC.

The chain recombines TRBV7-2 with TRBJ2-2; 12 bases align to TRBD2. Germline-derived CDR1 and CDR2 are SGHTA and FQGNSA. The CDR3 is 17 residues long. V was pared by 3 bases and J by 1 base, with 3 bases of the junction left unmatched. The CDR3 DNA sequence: TGTGCCAGCAGCTTTCCTAGCGGGGGGGGGAACACCGGGGAGCTGTTTTTT. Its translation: CASSFPSGGGNTGELFF.

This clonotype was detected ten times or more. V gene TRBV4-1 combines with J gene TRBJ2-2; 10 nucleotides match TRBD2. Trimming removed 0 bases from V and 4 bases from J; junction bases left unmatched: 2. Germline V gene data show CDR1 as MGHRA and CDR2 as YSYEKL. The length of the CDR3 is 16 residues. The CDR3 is CASSQELAGGTGELFF. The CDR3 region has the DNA TGCGCCAGCAGCCAAGAGTTAGCGGGAGGCACCGGGGAGCTGTTTTTT.

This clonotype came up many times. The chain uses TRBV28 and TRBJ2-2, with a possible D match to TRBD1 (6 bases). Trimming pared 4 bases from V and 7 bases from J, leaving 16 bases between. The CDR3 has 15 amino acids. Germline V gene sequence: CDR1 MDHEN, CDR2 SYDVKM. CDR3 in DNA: TGTGCCAGCAGTTCCATGAACAGGGTCGGCGGGGAGCTGTTTTTT. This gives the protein CASSSMNRVGGELFF.

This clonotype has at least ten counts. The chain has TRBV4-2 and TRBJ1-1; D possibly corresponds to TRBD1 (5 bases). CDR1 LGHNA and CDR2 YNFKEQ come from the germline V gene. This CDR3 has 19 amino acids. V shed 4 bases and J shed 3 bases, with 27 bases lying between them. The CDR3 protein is CASSLLHPTVGDVDTEAFF. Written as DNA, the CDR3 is TGTGCCAGCAGCCTCCTCCACCCGACAGTAGGGGATGTGGACACTGAAGCTTTCTTT.

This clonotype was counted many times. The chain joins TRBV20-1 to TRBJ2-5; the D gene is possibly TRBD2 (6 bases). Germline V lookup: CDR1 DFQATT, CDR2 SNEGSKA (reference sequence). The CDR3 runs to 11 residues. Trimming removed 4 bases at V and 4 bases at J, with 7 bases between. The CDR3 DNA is TGCAGTGCTATGGGGGGAGAGACCCAGTACTTC. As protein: CSAMGGETQYF.

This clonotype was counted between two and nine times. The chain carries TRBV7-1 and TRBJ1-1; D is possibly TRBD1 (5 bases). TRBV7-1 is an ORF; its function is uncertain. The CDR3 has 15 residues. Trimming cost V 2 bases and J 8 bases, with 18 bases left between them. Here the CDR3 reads CASSSTGGTLKEAFF. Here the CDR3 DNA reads TGTGCCAGCAGCTCAACAGGAGGTACCCTGAAGGAAGCTTTCTTT.

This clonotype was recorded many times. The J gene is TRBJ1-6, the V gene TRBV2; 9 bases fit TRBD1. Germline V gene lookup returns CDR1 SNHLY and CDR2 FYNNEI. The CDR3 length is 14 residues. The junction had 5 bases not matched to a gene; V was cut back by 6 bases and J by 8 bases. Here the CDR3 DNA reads TGTGCCAGCAGAGGACAGGGGCTTGATTCACCCCTCCACTTT. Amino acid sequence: CASRGQGLDSPLHF.

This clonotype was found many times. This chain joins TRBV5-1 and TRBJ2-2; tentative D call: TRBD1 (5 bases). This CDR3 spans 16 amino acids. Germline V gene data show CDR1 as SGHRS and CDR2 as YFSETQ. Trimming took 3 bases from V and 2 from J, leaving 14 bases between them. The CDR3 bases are TGCGCCAGCAGCTACTTAGGGGTCCTCAACACCGGGGAGCTGTTTTTT. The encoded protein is CASSYLGVLNTGELFF.

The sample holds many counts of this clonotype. CDR3: CSVEDGEPWGNEQFF. Here the CDR3 DNA reads TGCAGCGTTGAAGATGGGGAGCCCTGGGGCAATGAGCAGTTCTTC. The chain employs TRBV29-1 and TRBJ2-1; D perhaps matches TRBD2 (5 bases). V gave up 0 bases and J gave up 6 bases, with 15 bases separating them. The germline gives CDR1 SQVTM, CDR2 ANQGSEA. CDR3 length: 15 amino acids.

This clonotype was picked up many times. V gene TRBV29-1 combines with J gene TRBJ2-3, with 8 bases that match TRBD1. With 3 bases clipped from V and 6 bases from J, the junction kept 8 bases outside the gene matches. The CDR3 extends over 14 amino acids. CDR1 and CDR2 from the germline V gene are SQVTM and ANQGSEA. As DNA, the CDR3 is TGCAGCGTTGATGGACAGGGACCATCCGATACGCAGTATTTT. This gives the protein CSVDGQGPSDTQYF.

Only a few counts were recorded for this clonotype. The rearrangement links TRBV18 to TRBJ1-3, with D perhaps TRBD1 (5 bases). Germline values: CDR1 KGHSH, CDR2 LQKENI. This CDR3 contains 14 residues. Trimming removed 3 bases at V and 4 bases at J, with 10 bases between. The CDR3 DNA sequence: TGTGCCAGCTCACCCCAGGGAAACGGAAACACCATATATTTT. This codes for CASSPQGNGNTIYF.

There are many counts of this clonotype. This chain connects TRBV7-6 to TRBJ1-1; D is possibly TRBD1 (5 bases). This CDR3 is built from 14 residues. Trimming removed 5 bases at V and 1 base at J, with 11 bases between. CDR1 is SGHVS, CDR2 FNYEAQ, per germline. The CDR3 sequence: CASSPSRANTEAFF. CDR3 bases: TGTGCCAGCAGCCCCAGCAGGGCGAACACTGAAGCTTTCTTT.